This record covers a single TCR beta chain. The antigen is not known. The sample is drawn from a study of cytomegalovirus exposure and HLA in healthy donors. Study outcomes and limitations: In a later analysis, HLA-associated TCR beta chains were more clonally expanded than equally common others.

PCR primers comprised 60 Vbeta and 13 Jbeta primers. Authors' processing steps: Per a later analysis, the number of unique TCR beta chains was roughly 83 million, of which 9 million to 14 million were shared. TCRdb's copy holds only in-frame clones and misses some; the assay was immunoSEQ multiplex PCR. V, J and clone size are those of that table, while D and trimming were read from the DNA. The repertoire holds 84,000 or so clones, with roughly 79% as singletons. The CDR3 contains 16 residues. Trimming pared 0 bases from V and 1 base from J, leaving 12 bases between. CDR1 is LNHNV, CDR2 YYDKDF, per germline (reference sequence).

The chain links TRBV15 to TRBJ1-1, with D possibly matching TRBD1 (5 bases). The material sequenced was PBMCs. The TCR sequence derives from a male donor in good health and CMV-seronegative. The CDR3 here is CATSRESGQSNTEAFF. In DNA, the CDR3 is TGTGCCACCAGCAGAGAGTCAGGGCAATCGAACACTGAAGCTTTCTTT.